This T cell receptor beta chain comes out of a study of blood T cell repertoires in COVID-19. Study background: Italy, Spain and the United States were the sources of the convalescent and acute COVID-19 samples. Sources were T cells, B-cell-depleted T cells, or PBMCs; the material itself was cDNA or gDNA.

V dropped 3 bases and J dropped 5; count of bases not matched to a gene: 5. The CDR3 has 14 residues. In germline, CDR1 is MDHEN, CDR2 SYDVKM. Method: immunoSEQ multiplex PCR; TCRdb's copy keeps in-frame clones and lacks some. The sample consists of roughly 260,000 clones, about 87% of them appearing once. The sample taken for sequencing was peripheral blood. The receptor comes from a woman aged 45-65 years with acute or convalescent COVID-19. The chain couples TRBV28 to TRBJ2-7, with 9 nucleotides matching TRBD2. CDR3 nucleotide sequence: TGTGCCAGCAGTTTTATAGCGGGAGCCCACGAGCAGTACTTC. Its translation is CASSFIAGAHEQYF.